This is a list of T cell receptor beta chains from one sample in a study of T cell responses to AZD1222 COVID-19 vaccine. Libraries were prepared by immunoSEQ multiplex PCR; TCRdb keeps only in-frame clonotypes and omits some of them. The table shows under 150,000 clones, with 90% occurring only once. The sequencing here drew on peripheral blood, taken 28 days after the second AZD1222 dose. The receptors here all came from an adult who received the AZD1222 COVID-19 vaccine. Both conserved end residues are part of each CDR3. The D gene is left open where the match is weak. Some rows have no size entry. The others give once, few or many, or a class for an expanded clone.

J: TRBJ1-1; D: -; V: TRBV15; size: -; DNA: TGTGCCACCAGCAGAGGGGGGTCGAACACTGAAGCTTTCTTT; CDR3: CATSRGGSNTEAFF
J: TRBJ2-7; D: -; V: TRBV4-2; size: -; DNA: TGTGCCAGCAGCCAAGATTCACAGGGAAACGAGCAGTACTTC; CDR3: CASSQDSQGNEQYF
J: TRBJ2-2; D: -; V: TRBV19; size: -; DNA: TGTGCCAGTAGTATTCTACGGGGGCCCGGGGAGCTGTTTTTT; CDR3: CASSILRGPGELFF
J: TRBJ1-1; D: -; V: TRBV5-5; size: -; DNA: TGTGCCAGCAGCCTCCAGGCCCACACTGAAGCTTTCTTT; CDR3: CASSLQAHTEAFF
J: TRBJ2-2; D: -; V: TRBV15; size: -; DNA: TGTGCCACCAGCAGAGGGCAGGCGAACACCGGGGAGCTGTTTTTT; CDR3: CATSRGQANTGELFF
J: TRBJ1-1; D: -; V: TRBV6-1; size: -; DNA: TGTGCCAGCAGTGATCAGAATTTAAACACTGAAGCTTTCTTT; CDR3: CASSDQNLNTEAFF
J: TRBJ1-2; D: -; V: TRBV10-1; size: -; DNA: TGCGCCAGCATGAAGGGATTTGCTAACTATGGCTACACCTTC; CDR3: CASMKGFANYGYTF
J: TRBJ1-5; D: -; V: TRBV7-2; size: -; DNA: TGTGCCAGCAGCCCTAGACAGAGCAATCAGCCCCAGCATTTT; CDR3: CASSPRQSNQPQHF
J: TRBJ2-1; D: TRBD2; V: TRBV4-2; size: -; DNA: TGTGCCAGCAGCCCTGGGCTAGCGGGATACAATGAGCAGTTCTTC; CDR3: CASSPGLAGYNEQFF
J: TRBJ2-1; D: TRBD2; V: TRBV7-3; size: -; DNA: TGTGCCAGCAGCTCTAACCCGGGACTAGGGAACAATGAGCAGTTCTTC; CDR3: CASSSNPGLGNNEQFF
J: TRBJ2-7; D: TRBD1; V: TRBV7-8; size: -; DNA: TGTGCCAGCAGCTTCACAGGGGCCTACGAGCAGTACTTC; CDR3: CASSFTGAYEQYF
J: TRBJ1-1; D: -; V: TRBV21-1; size: once; DNA: TGTGCCAGCGCCAACGGGGGCAGGCCCACTGAAGCTTTCTTT; CDR3: CASANGGRPTEAFF
J: TRBJ2-7; D: -; V: TRBV3-1/TRBV3-2; size: -; DNA: TGTGCCAGCAGCCAAGAGTCAGGGGAATTCTCCTACGAGCAGTACTTC; CDR3: CASSQESGEFSYEQYF
J: TRBJ2-5; D: -; V: TRBV5-4; size: -; DNA: TGTGCCAGCAGCTTGAAAGGGACGGAGACCCAGTACTTC; CDR3: CASSLKGTETQYF
J: TRBJ2-3; D: -; V: TRBV7-9; size: -; DNA: TGTGCCAGCAGCTCCTTAGGCCAGGGTTACACAGATACGCAGTATTTT; CDR3: CASSSLGQGYTDTQYF
J: TRBJ2-7; D: -; V: TRBV5-8; size: -; DNA: TGTGCCAGCAGCTTGCCAGGGAAGGTTGCGTACGAGCAGTACTTC; CDR3: CASSLPGKVAYEQYF
J: TRBJ1-6; D: -; V: TRBV25-1; size: once; DNA: TGTGCCAGCAGGCAGGACCTGGGGAATTCACCCCTCCACTTT; CDR3: CASRQDLGNSPLHF
J: TRBJ1-4; D: -; V: TRBV27; size: -; DNA: TGTGCCAGCAGTTTTGGGGTCTATGAAAAACTGTTTTTT; CDR3: CASSFGVYEKLFF
J: TRBJ2-5; D: TRBD1; V: TRBV4-3; size: -; DNA: TGCGCCAGCAGCCAGACAGGGTACGAGACCCAGTACTTC; CDR3: CASSQTGYETQYF
J: TRBJ2-7; D: -; V: TRBV28; size: -; DNA: TGTGCCACCCTACTCTACGAGCAGTACTTC; CDR3: CATLLYEQYF
J: TRBJ2-5; D: -; V: TRBV6-6; size: -; DNA: TGTGCCAGCGGGCCTAAGACCCAGTACTTC; CDR3: CASGPKTQYF
J: TRBJ2-2; D: -; V: TRBV28; size: -; DNA: TGTGCCAGCGCGCCTGTGAACACCGGGGAGCTGTTTTTT; CDR3: CASAPVNTGELFF
J: TRBJ1-3; D: -; V: TRBV9; size: -; DNA: TGTGCCAGCAGCCCCGGGGGGGTGCAAGGAAACACCATATATTTT; CDR3: CASSPGGVQGNTIYF
J: TRBJ1-2; D: -; V: TRBV28; size: -; DNA: TGTGCCAGCAGTTTAAACCAGGGCCGTGGCTACACCTTC; CDR3: CASSLNQGRGYTF
J: TRBJ1-1; D: TRBD1; V: TRBV5-6; size: -; DNA: TGTGCCAGCAGCTCAACAGGGGGCGTGTATACTGAAGCTTTCTTT; CDR3: CASSSTGGVYTEAFF